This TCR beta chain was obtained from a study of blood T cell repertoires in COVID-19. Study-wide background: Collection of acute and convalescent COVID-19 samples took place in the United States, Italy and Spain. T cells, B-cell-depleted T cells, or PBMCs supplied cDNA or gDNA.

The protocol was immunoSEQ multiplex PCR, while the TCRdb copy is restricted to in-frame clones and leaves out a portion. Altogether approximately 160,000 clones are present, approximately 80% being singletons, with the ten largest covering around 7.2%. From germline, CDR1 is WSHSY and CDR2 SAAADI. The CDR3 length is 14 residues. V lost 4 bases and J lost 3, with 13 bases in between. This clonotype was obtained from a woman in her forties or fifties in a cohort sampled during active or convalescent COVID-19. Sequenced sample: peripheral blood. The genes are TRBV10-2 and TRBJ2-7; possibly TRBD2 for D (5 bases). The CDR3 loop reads CASSGSGTDYEQYF. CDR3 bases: TGCGCCAGCAGTGGAAGCGGTACTGACTACGAGCAGTACTTC.